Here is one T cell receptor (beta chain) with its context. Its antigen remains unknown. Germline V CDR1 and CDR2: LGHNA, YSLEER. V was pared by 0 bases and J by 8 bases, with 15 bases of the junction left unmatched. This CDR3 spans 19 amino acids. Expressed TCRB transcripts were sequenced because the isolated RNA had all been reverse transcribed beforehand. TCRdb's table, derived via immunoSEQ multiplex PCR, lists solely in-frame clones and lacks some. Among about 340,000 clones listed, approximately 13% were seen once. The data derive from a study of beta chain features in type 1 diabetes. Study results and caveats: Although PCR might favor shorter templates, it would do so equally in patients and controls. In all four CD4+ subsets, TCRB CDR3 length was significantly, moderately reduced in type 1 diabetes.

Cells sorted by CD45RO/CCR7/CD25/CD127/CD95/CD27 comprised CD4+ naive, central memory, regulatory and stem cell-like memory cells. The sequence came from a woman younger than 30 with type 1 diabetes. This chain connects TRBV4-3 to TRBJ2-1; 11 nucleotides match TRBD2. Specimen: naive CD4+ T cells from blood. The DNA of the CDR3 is TGCGCCAGCAGCCAAGATAGGGGGACTAGCGGAAAGAGGAGTGATGAGCAGTTCTTC. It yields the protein CASSQDRGTSGKRSDEQFF.